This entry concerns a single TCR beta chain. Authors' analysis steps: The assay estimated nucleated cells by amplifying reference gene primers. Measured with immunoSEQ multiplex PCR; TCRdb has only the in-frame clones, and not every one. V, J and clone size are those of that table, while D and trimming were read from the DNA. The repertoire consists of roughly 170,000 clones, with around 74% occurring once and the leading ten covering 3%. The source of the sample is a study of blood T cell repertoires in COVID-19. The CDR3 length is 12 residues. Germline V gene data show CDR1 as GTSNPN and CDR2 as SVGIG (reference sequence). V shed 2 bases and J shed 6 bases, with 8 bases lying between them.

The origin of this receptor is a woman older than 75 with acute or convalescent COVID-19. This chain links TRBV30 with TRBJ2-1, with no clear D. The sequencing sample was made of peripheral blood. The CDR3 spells CAWSSYSNEQFF. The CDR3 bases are TGTGCCTGGAGTAGTTATAGCAATGAGCAGTTCTTC.